This TCR beta chain was retrieved from a study of OX40 agonist ivuxolimab in advanced cancers. Turning to the study itself: All patients had ivuxolimab intravenously every 2 weeks at 0.01 to 10 mg/kg. General study points: Certain nonresponders additionally had low normalized T-cell clonal expansion. People who partly responded at 0.1-3.0 mg/kg had some of the least clonal expansion seen.

Notes on this clone: The antigen is unknown.

Produced via immunoSEQ multiplex PCR; TCRdb's table is partial and in-frame only. The sample yields 45,000 or so clones, roughly 90% seen once. The V gene lost 2 bases and the J gene lost 4 bases, with 6 bases spanning the gap. Germline V gene sequence: CDR1 MDHEN, CDR2 SYDVKM. The CDR3 is 12 residues long. J is TRBJ2-7 and V is TRBV28, with D maybe TRBD2 (6 bases). The clonotype originates from an adult with an advanced solid tumor such as melanoma, head and neck, liver or kidney cancer. The sample was CD4+ or CD8+ T cells sorted from blood, taken in a trial of the OX40 agonist ivuxolimab. Here the CDR3 reads CASSLAGYEQYF. CDR3 DNA: TGTGCCAGCAGTTTAGCGGGATACGAGCAGTACTTC.